These 3 T cell receptor beta chains were all obtained from the same sample, sequenced in a study of blood T cell repertoires in COVID-19. Repertoires were generated with immunoSEQ multiplex PCR, while TCRdb's copy carries only in-frame clones and drops some. The sample gives a few hundred thousand clones, approximately 87% of which show up once; over 2% is in the top ten. The sequencing input was peripheral blood. These receptors originate from a woman aged 50 to 60 with acute or convalescent COVID-19.

In its sample, this clone was seen once. V gene TRBV6-5 combines with J gene TRBJ1-2, with 8 positions matching TRBD1. The germline V gene encodes CDR1 MNHEY and CDR2 SVGAGI. The V and J ends lost 6 bases and 6 bases, in that order; junction bases with no gene match: 6. CDR3 length equals 13 residues. The DNA for the CDR3 is TGTGCCAGCAGCATCGGACAGGGCCATGGCTACACCTTC. This sequence encodes CASSIGQGHGYTF.

The chain recombines TRBV4-2 with TRBJ2-7, with a tentative D call TRBD2 (6 bases). Germline CDR1 LGHNA, CDR2 YNFKEQ. Trimming removed 3 bases at V and 0 bases at J, with 18 bases between. The CDR3 covers 17 residues. In nucleotides, the CDR3 is TGTGCCAGCAGCCAGTGGCAGGAGGGAGCGAGCTCCTACGAGCAGTACTTC. Its translation: CASSQWQEGASSYEQYF.

This clone was seen a single time. V gene TRBV4-3 combines with J gene TRBJ2-7, with D possibly TRBD1 on 6 matching bases. This CDR3 comprises 13 residues. The germline CDR1 and CDR2 sequences are LGHNA and YSLEER. V was shortened by 3 bases and J by 2 bases, with 8 bases between the two germline ends. CDR3 DNA: TGCGCCAGCAGCCAGGGACACACCTACGAGCAGTACTTC. It specifies CASSQGHTYEQYF.